Listed below are T cell receptor beta chains from one sample, sequenced in a study of CDR3 diversity in severe acne. TCRdb recomputed calls from the PCR reads with MiXCR, one row per CDR3 protein. Here the sample spans about 90,000 distinct CDR3 sequences, 45% to 55% being singletons. The sequencing input was blood. The receptor source for this set is a male donor in good health, serving as a control. CDR3s include the opening cysteine and the closing phenylalanine or tryptophan. A D gene is named only where the DNA matches it firmly. Clone size is shown for a subset of rows, as once, few, many or a class of expanded clone.

v_call,d_call,cdr3_length,clone_size,j_call,cdr3_nt,cdr3_aa
TRBV30,TRBD2,17,few,TRBJ2-3,TGTGCCTGGAGTCGGGGACTAGCGGGAGGGCCAGGAGATACGCAGTATTTT,CAWSRGLAGGPGDTQYF
TRBV10-3,TRBD2,17,few,TRBJ2-7,TGTGCCATCACCGGCGGGACTAGCGGAGGGAGCTCCTACGAGCAGTACTTC,CAITGGTSGGSSYEQYF
TRBV2,-,14,many,TRBJ2-2,TGTGCCAGCAGTGAAGACATGAACACCGGGGAGCTGTTTTTT,CASSEDMNTGELFF
TRBV18,-,14,-,TRBJ1-5,TGTGCCAGCCCCTATCAGACGGGCTTGGAGCCCCAGCATTTT,CASPYQTGLEPQHF
TRBV15,-,15,-,TRBJ2-1,TGTGCCACCAGCAGAGATGTCGGAGCGGGCGGTGAGCAGTTCTTC,CATSRDVGAGGEQFF
TRBV7-9,-,14,-,TRBJ2-7,TGTGCCAGCAGCTTAGCGTCTTTGTTGAACGAGCAGTACTTC,CASSLASLLNEQYF
TRBV7-9,-,13,-,TRBJ1-6,TGTGCCAGCGTGGGAATGGGGGATTCACCCCTCCACTTT,CASVGMGDSPLHF
TRBV30,-,15,-,TRBJ1-3,TGTGCCTGGATCGTCCGGGGAGCTCCTGGAAACACCATATATTTT,CAWIVRGAPGNTIYF
TRBV25-1,TRBD1,13,many,TRBJ1-4,TGTGCCAGTGGACAGGCGTCAAATGAAAAACTGTTTTTT,CASGQASNEKLFF
TRBV6-1,TRBD1,12,-,TRBJ1-1,TGTGCCAGCACCCAGGGGGAGCCTGAAGCTTTCTTT,CASTQGEPEAFF
TRBV2,TRBD1,15,-,TRBJ1-2,TGTGCCAGCATAACCCCCAGGGGGCGACTGGGTGGCTACACCTTC,CASITPRGRLGGYTF
TRBV28,TRBD1,15,-,TRBJ1-1,TGTGCCAGCAAATCGGGGACAGGGGAGGGCACTGAAGCTTTCTTT,CASKSGTGEGTEAFF
TRBV15,TRBD2,15,-,TRBJ2-1,TGTGCCACCAGCAGACGGACTAGCGGGTACAATGAGCAGTTCTTC,CATSRRTSGYNEQFF
TRBV4-1,-,14,many,TRBJ2-7,TGCGCCAGCAGCCAAGCTAGCATTTCCTACGAGCAGTACTTC,CASSQASISYEQYF
TRBV5-6,-,15,many,TRBJ2-7,TGTGCCAGCAGCTTGAGCGGACAGTCCTTTGCGGAGCAGTACTTC,CASSLSGQSFAEQYF
TRBV11-2,-,13,many,TRBJ2-3,TGTGCCAGCAGCGGCCCAACTTTGGATACGCAGTATTTT,CASSGPTLDTQYF
TRBV19,TRBD1,16,-,TRBJ2-7,TGTGCCAGTAGTATCGGGACAGCAAACCCATCCTACGAGCAGTACTTC,CASSIGTANPSYEQYF
TRBV15,TRBD1,15,-,TRBJ1-1,TGTGCCACCAGCAGTGTCAGTCAGGGGGCCACTGAAGCTTTCTTT,CATSSVSQGATEAFF
TRBV27,-,13,many,TRBJ2-7,TGTGCCAGCAGTGGCAGGGGGGGGGTCGAGCAGTACTTC,CASSGRGGVEQYF
TRBV7-9,TRBD2,17,-,TRBJ2-7,TGTGCCAGCAGCTTAGCTGGACTAGCGGGAGGGCCGGATGAGCAGTACTTC,CASSLAGLAGGPDEQYF
TRBV7-8,-,19,many,TRBJ2-3,TGTGCCAGCAGCAAGACGCCCGCACGAGGACAGAGCTTCACAGATACGCAGTATTTT,CASSKTPARGQSFTDTQYF
TRBV7-8,-,14,-,TRBJ1-2,TGTGCCAGCAGCTTACTGGGACTCCCAGGGGGCTACACCTTC,CASSLLGLPGGYTF
TRBV30,-,14,-,TRBJ2-4,TGTGCCCTCCGCGGGGGCGCCTCCAAAAACATTCAGTACTTC,CALRGGASKNIQYF
TRBV5-1,TRBD1,16,many,TRBJ2-1,TGCGCCAGCAGCAACGGACAGGGGGCCCCCTACAATGAGCAGTTCTTC,CASSNGQGAPYNEQFF
TRBV5-1,-,15,-,TRBJ2-2,TGCGCCAGCAATGCGGGGCCCAGCAACACCGGGGAGCTGTTTTTT,CASNAGPSNTGELFF
TRBV2,TRBD2,14,few,TRBJ2-5,TGTGCCAGCAGCAAACTAGCGGGAGAGGAGACCCAGTACTTC,CASSKLAGEETQYF